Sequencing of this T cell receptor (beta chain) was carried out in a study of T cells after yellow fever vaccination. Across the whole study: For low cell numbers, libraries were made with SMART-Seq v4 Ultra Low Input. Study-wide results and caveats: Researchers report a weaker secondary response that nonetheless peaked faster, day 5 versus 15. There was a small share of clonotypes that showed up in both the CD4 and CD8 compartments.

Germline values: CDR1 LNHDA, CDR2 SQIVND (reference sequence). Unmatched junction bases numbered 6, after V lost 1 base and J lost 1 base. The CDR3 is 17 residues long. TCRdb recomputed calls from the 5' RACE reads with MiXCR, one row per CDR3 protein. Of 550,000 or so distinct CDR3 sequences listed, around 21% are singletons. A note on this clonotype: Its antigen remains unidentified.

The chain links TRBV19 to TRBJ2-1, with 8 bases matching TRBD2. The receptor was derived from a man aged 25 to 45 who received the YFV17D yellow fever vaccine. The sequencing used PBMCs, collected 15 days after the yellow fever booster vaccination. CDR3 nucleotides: TGTGCCAGTAGTATAGCGTCTAGCGGGCGGTCCTACAATGAGCAGTTCTTC. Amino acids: CASSIASSGRSYNEQFF.